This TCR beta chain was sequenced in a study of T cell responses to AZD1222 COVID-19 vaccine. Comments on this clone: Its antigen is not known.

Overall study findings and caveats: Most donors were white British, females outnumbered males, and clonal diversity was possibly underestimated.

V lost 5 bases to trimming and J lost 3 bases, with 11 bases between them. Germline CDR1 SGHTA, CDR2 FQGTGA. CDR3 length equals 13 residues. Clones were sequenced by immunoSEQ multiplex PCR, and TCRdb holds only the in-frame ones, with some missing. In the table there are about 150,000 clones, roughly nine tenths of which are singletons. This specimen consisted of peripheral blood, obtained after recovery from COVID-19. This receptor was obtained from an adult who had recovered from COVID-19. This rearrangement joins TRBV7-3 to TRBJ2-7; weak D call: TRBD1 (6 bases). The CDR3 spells CASSRDIFYEQYF. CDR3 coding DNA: TGTGCCAGCAGCCGGGACATTTTCTACGAGCAGTACTTC. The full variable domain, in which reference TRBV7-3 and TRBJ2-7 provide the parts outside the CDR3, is GAGVSQTPSNKVTEKGKYVELRCDPISGHTALYWYRQSLGQGPEFLIYFQGTGAADDSGLPNDRFFAVRPEGSVSTLKIQRTERGDSAVYLCASSRDIFYEQYFGPGTRLTVT.